This TCR beta chain was found in a study of regulatory T cells in long-lasting Graves disease. Germline V gene sequence: CDR1 MDHEN, CDR2 SYDVKM. V lost 3 bases and J lost 4; bases outside the gene matches: 10. The CDR3 sequence is 16 residues long. The time point was: persistent/refractory GD, antithyroid drugs over 5 years with positive TRAb. Generation of the TCR library employed RNA extracted from PBMCs. Library construction for TCR beta used iRepertoire HTBI primers and Arm-PCR of CDR3 regions. Each CDR3 protein is one row after TCRdb ran MiXCR on the multiplex PCR reads. This table holds hundreds of thousands of distinct CDR3 sequences, about 22% found once. This clonotype was detected ten times or more.

The source material was peripheral blood mononuclear cells (PBMCs), sampled when the disease was refractory, from a patient treated with antithyroid drugs. The rearrangement links TRBV28 to TRBJ2-5; 8 bases align to TRBD2. The clonotype originates from a female donor with Graves disease. As DNA, the CDR3 is TGTGCCAGCAGTTTTCGGTCGGGAGGGCGAGGAGAGACCCAGTACTTC. It is translated as CASSFRSGGRGETQYF.